A selection of T cell receptor beta chains follows, all from one sample in a study of tumor-infiltrating lymphocytes in localized non-small cell lung cancer. The protocol was immunoSEQ multiplex PCR, while the TCRdb copy is restricted to in-frame clones and leaves out a portion. The sample holds 11,000 to 15,000 clones; approximately 80% are singletons and the top ten take about a fifth. Sequencing was performed on lung tumor tissue. These receptors all stem from a human donor with non-small cell lung cancer. Both conserved end residues are part of each CDR3. A D gene is named only where the DNA matches it firmly. Clone size is shown for a subset of rows, as once, few, many or a class of expanded clone.

J gene: TRBJ2-7
clone size: NA
D gene: NA
CDR3 length: 15
V gene: TRBV7-2
CDR3 protein: CASSSPEGGRYEQYF
CDR3 DNA: TGTGCCAGCAGCTCCCCTGAGGGGGGCCGGTACGAGCAGTACTTC

J gene: TRBJ1-5
clone size: NA
D gene: TRBD1
CDR3 length: 16
V gene: TRBV6-7
CDR3 protein: CASSYSGQIGNQPQHF
CDR3 DNA: TGTGCCAGCAGTTACTCGGGACAGATAGGCAATCAGCCCCAGCATTTT

J gene: TRBJ1-4
clone size: NA
D gene: TRBD1
CDR3 length: 15
V gene: TRBV7-9
CDR3 protein: CASSLTTGDVGKLFF
CDR3 DNA: TGTGCCAGCAGCTTAACCACAGGGGATGTTGGAAAACTGTTTTTT

J gene: TRBJ1-6
clone size: once
D gene: NA
CDR3 length: 14
V gene: TRBV16
CDR3 protein: CASSQLVREGPLHF
CDR3 DNA: TGTGCCAGCAGCCAATTAGTTCGGGAGGGACCCCTCCACTTT

J gene: TRBJ1-1
clone size: NA
D gene: NA
CDR3 length: 17
V gene: TRBV2
CDR3 protein: CASIRSFGGRMNTEAFF
CDR3 DNA: TGTGCCAGCATTAGGAGCTTTGGGGGTCGGATGAACACTGAAGCTTTCTTT

J gene: TRBJ1-1
clone size: NA
D gene: TRBD1
CDR3 length: 15
V gene: TRBV5-4
CDR3 protein: CASSSDRGRNTEAFF
CDR3 DNA: TGTGCCAGCAGCTCGGACAGGGGAAGGAACACTGAAGCTTTCTTT

J gene: TRBJ1-2
clone size: NA
D gene: TRBD1
CDR3 length: 13
V gene: TRBV6-6
CDR3 protein: CASRSGTGDGYTF
CDR3 DNA: TGTGCCAGCAGATCCGGGACAGGGGATGGCTACACCTTC

J gene: TRBJ2-5
clone size: NA
D gene: NA
CDR3 length: 15
V gene: TRBV6-1
CDR3 protein: CASSEALSGQETQYF
CDR3 DNA: TGTGCCAGCAGTGAAGCGCTTAGCGGCCAAGAGACCCAGTACTTC

J gene: TRBJ1-5
clone size: NA
D gene: TRBD1
CDR3 length: 15
V gene: TRBV19
CDR3 protein: CASGPNRGQRQPQHF
CDR3 DNA: TGTGCCAGTGGTCCAAACAGGGGGCAGCGTCAGCCCCAGCATTTT

J gene: TRBJ2-2
clone size: NA
D gene: NA
CDR3 length: 13
V gene: TRBV11-2
CDR3 protein: CASSSQRTGELFF
CDR3 DNA: TGTGCCAGCAGCTCACAGCGAACCGGGGAGCTGTTTTTT

J gene: TRBJ2-3
clone size: NA
D gene: TRBD2
CDR3 length: 16
V gene: TRBV10-3
CDR3 protein: CAIGGTSGASTDTQYF
CDR3 DNA: TGTGCCATTGGAGGGACTAGCGGGGCTAGCACAGATACGCAGTATTTT

J gene: TRBJ2-2
clone size: NA
D gene: NA
CDR3 length: 15
V gene: TRBV6-5
CDR3 protein: CASSSPQANTGELFF
CDR3 DNA: TGTGCCAGCAGTTCACCCCAAGCGAACACCGGGGAGCTGTTTTTT

J gene: TRBJ1-1
clone size: NA
D gene: NA
CDR3 length: 12
V gene: TRBV27
CDR3 protein: CASSLFEGEAFF
CDR3 DNA: TGTGCCAGCAGTTTATTTGAGGGGGAAGCTTTCTTT

J gene: TRBJ2-1
clone size: NA
D gene: TRBD2
CDR3 length: 13
V gene: TRBV7-2
CDR3 protein: CASSRGGLNEQFF
CDR3 DNA: TGTGCCAGCAGCCGGGGGGGCTTGAATGAGCAGTTCTTC

J gene: TRBJ2-1
clone size: NA
D gene: NA
CDR3 length: 14
V gene: TRBV6-1
CDR3 protein: CASSARNLGNEQFF
CDR3 DNA: TGTGCCAGCAGTGCTAGAAACCTCGGGAATGAGCAGTTCTTC

J gene: TRBJ1-1
clone size: NA
D gene: NA
CDR3 length: 12
V gene: TRBV7-9
CDR3 protein: CASSRYVTEAFF
CDR3 DNA: TGTGCCAGCAGCCGGTACGTAACTGAAGCTTTCTTT

J gene: TRBJ2-7
clone size: once
D gene: TRBD2
CDR3 length: 16
V gene: TRBV11-2
CDR3 protein: CASSFGLAGFSYEQYF
CDR3 DNA: TGTGCCAGCAGCTTCGGCCTAGCGGGGTTTTCCTACGAGCAGTACTTC

J gene: TRBJ2-3
clone size: NA
D gene: NA
CDR3 length: 12
V gene: TRBV29-1
CDR3 protein: CSFLTGTDTQYF
CDR3 DNA: TGCAGCTTCCTGACAGGCACAGATACGCAGTATTTT

J gene: TRBJ1-5
clone size: few
D gene: NA
CDR3 length: 12
V gene: TRBV19
CDR3 protein: CASKGSNQPQHF
CDR3 DNA: TGTGCCAGTAAAGGGAGCAATCAGCCCCAGCATTTT

J gene: TRBJ2-3
clone size: NA
D gene: TRBD2
CDR3 length: 14
V gene: TRBV18
CDR3 protein: CASSPGGSPDTQYF
CDR3 DNA: TGTGCCAGCTCACCGGGCGGGAGCCCAGATACGCAGTATTTT

J gene: TRBJ1-4
clone size: NA
D gene: NA
CDR3 length: 12
V gene: TRBV7-6
CDR3 protein: CASSQPDEKLFF
CDR3 DNA: TGTGCCAGCAGCCAACCTGATGAAAAACTGTTTTTT

J gene: TRBJ1-6
clone size: NA
D gene: TRBD1
CDR3 length: 14
V gene: TRBV25-1
CDR3 protein: CASSLTGANSPLHF
CDR3 DNA: TGTGCCAGCAGCCTGACAGGGGCTAATTCACCCCTCCACTTT

J gene: TRBJ2-3
clone size: NA
D gene: NA
CDR3 length: 15
V gene: TRBV11-2
CDR3 protein: CASSVPGGPTDTQYF
CDR3 DNA: TGTGCCAGCAGCGTCCCCGGGGGGCCCACAGATACGCAGTATTTT

J gene: TRBJ1-4
clone size: NA
D gene: NA
CDR3 length: 14
V gene: TRBV27
CDR3 protein: CASRNLGGNEKLFF
CDR3 DNA: TGTGCCAGCCGAAACCTAGGGGGTAATGAAAAACTGTTTTTT

J gene: TRBJ1-1
clone size: NA
D gene: NA
CDR3 length: 11
V gene: TRBV6-5
CDR3 protein: CASSTNTEAFF
CDR3 DNA: TGTGCCAGCAGCACAAACACTGAAGCTTTCTTT

J gene: TRBJ2-1
clone size: NA
D gene: NA
CDR3 length: 12
V gene: TRBV14
CDR3 protein: CASSHNYNEQFF
CDR3 DNA: TGTGCCAGCAGCCACAATTACAATGAGCAGTTCTTC

J gene: TRBJ2-7
clone size: NA
D gene: NA
CDR3 length: 15
V gene: TRBV5-1
CDR3 protein: CASSLDRDSSYEQYF
CDR3 DNA: TGCGCCAGCAGCTTGGACAGGGATAGCTCCTACGAGCAGTACTTC

J gene: TRBJ2-5
clone size: NA
D gene: TRBD2
CDR3 length: 18
V gene: TRBV5-1
CDR3 protein: CASSLGPGGGALRETQYF
CDR3 DNA: TGCGCCAGCAGCTTGGGTCCCGGCGGGGGGGCCTTAAGAGAGACCCAGTACTTC

J gene: TRBJ2-5
clone size: NA
D gene: NA
CDR3 length: 12
V gene: TRBV28
CDR3 protein: CASSRDSGTQYF
CDR3 DNA: TGTGCCAGCAGTCGGGACTCCGGGACCCAGTACTTC

J gene: TRBJ2-1
clone size: NA
D gene: NA
CDR3 length: 13
V gene: TRBV11-2
CDR3 protein: CASSTGLLNEQFF
CDR3 DNA: TGTGCCAGCAGCACGGGACTGCTAAATGAGCAGTTCTTC

J gene: TRBJ2-5
clone size: NA
D gene: NA
CDR3 length: 14
V gene: TRBV30
CDR3 protein: CAWSIGAGKETQYF
CDR3 DNA: TGTGCCTGGAGTATCGGGGCGGGTAAAGAGACCCAGTACTTC

J gene: TRBJ1-1
clone size: NA
D gene: TRBD1
CDR3 length: 15
V gene: TRBV7-9
CDR3 protein: CASSLAGQGDTEAFF
CDR3 DNA: TGTGCCAGCAGCTTAGCCGGACAGGGAGACACTGAAGCTTTCTTT

J gene: TRBJ2-2
clone size: NA
D gene: NA
CDR3 length: 15
V gene: TRBV11-1
CDR3 protein: CASSQTLSLTGELFF
CDR3 DNA: TGTGCCAGCAGCCAGACCCTTAGTCTCACCGGGGAGCTGTTTTTT

J gene: TRBJ1-1
clone size: NA
D gene: NA
CDR3 length: 15
V gene: TRBV29-1
CDR3 protein: CSVPQGVRGNTEAFF
CDR3 DNA: TGCAGCGTTCCCCAGGGAGTTAGGGGGAACACTGAAGCTTTCTTT

J gene: TRBJ2-1
clone size: NA
D gene: NA
CDR3 length: 18
V gene: TRBV10-1
CDR3 protein: CASSESLPETEDYNEQFF
CDR3 DNA: TGCGCCAGCAGTGAGTCTTTGCCTGAGACAGAAGATTACAATGAGCAGTTCTTC

J gene: TRBJ2-1
clone size: NA
D gene: NA
CDR3 length: 15
V gene: TRBV15
CDR3 protein: CATSRDRGVYNEQFF
CDR3 DNA: TGTGCCACCAGCAGAGACAGGGGCGTTTACAATGAGCAGTTCTTC

J gene: TRBJ2-1
clone size: NA
D gene: TRBD2
CDR3 length: 15
V gene: TRBV7-2
CDR3 protein: CASSLVGGSHNEQFF
CDR3 DNA: TGTGCCAGCAGCTTAGTGGGCGGGAGCCACAATGAGCAGTTCTTC